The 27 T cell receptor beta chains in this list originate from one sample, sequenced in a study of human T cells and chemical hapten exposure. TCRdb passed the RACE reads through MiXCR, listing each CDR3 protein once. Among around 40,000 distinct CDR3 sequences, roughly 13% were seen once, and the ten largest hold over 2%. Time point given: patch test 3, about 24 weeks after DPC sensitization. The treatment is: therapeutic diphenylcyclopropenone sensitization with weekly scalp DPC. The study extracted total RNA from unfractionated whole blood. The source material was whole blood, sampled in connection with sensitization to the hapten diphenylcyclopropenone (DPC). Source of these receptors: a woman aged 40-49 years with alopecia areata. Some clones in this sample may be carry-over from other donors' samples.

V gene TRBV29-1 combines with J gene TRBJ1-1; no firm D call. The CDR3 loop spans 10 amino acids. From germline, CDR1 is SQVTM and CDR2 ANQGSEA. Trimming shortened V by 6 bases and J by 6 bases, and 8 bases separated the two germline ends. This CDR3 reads CSVAQAEAFF. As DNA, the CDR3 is TGCAGCGTGGCTCAGGCTGAAGCTTTCTTT.

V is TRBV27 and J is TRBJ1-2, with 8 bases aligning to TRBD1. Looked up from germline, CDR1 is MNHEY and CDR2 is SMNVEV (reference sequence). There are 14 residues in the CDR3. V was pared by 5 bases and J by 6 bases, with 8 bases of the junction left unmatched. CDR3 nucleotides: TGTGCCAGCAGTATCAGGGGGCATGACGATGGCTACACCTTC. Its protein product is CASSIRGHDDGYTF.

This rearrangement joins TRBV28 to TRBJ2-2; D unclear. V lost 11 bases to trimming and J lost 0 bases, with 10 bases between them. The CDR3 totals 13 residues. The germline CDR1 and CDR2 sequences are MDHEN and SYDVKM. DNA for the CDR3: TGTGCCGCAATGGGGACGAACACCGGGGAGCTGTTTTTT. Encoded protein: CAAMGTNTGELFF.

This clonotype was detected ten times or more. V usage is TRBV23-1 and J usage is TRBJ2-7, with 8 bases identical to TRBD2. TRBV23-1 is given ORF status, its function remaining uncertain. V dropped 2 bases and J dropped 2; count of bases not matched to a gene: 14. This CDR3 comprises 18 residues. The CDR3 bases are TGCGCCAGCAGTCAAGTTTTCTTTATGGCTAGCGGGCCCTACGAGCAGTACTTC. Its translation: CASSQVFFMASGPYEQYF.

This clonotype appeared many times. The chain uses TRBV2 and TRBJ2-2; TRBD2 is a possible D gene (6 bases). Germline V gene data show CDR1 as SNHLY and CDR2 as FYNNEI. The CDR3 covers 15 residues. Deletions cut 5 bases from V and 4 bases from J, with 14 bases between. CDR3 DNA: TGTGCCAGCAGTATGGCGGGAAGGGGCACCGGGGAGCTGTTTTTT. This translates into CASSMAGRGTGELFF.

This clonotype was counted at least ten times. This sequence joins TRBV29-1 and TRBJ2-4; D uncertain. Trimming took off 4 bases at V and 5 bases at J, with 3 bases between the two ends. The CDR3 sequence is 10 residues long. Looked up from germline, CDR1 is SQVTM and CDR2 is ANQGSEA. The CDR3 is CSVGENIQYF. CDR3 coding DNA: TGCAGCGTTGGGGAAAACATTCAGTACTTC.

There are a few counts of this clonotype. For the CDR3, the DNA is TGTGCCAGCAGTCCCTCAAAGAACACTGAAGCTTTCTTT. This encodes CASSPSKNTEAFF. The V and J genes are TRBV28 and TRBJ1-1, with unresolved D. The length of the CDR3 is 13 residues. Trimming left V 5 bases short and J 1 base short, with 8 bases between. Germline V gene data show CDR1 as MDHEN and CDR2 as SYDVKM.

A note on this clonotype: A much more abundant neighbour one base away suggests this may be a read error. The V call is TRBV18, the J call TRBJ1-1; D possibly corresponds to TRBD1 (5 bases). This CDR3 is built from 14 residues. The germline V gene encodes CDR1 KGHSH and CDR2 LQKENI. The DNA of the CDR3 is TGTGCCTGCTCACCGCTTGAGGGGCACACTGAAGCTTTCTTT. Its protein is CACSPLEGHTEAFF.

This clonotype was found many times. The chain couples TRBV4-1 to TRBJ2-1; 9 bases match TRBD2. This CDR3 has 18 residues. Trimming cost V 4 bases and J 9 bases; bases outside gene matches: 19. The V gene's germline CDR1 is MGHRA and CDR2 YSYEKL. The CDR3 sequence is CASSPLPQGGRAPGEQFF. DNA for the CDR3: TGCGCCAGCAGCCCCTTACCACAGGGCGGGAGGGCCCCCGGTGAGCAGTTCTTC.

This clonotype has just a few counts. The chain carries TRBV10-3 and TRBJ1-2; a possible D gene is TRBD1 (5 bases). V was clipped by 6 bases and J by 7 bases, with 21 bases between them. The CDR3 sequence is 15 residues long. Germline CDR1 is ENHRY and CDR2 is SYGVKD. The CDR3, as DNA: TGTGCCATCAGGGCCGACGGGACGGTTTACTCTGGCTACACCTTC. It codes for CAIRADGTVYSGYTF.

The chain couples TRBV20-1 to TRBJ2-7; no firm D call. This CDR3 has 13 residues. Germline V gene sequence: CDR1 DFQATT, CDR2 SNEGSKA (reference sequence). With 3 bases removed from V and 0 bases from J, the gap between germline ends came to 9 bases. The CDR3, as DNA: TGCAGTGCTAGCGGCCGAAGCTCCTACGAGCAGTACTTC. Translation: CSASGRSSYEQYF.

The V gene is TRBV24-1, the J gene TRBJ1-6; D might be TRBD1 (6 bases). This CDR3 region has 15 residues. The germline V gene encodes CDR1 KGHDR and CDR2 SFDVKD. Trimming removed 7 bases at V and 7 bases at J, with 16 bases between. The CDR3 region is CATSAGALPNSPLHF. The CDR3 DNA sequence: TGTGCCACCAGCGCAGGGGCCCTCCCCAATTCACCCCTCCACTTT.

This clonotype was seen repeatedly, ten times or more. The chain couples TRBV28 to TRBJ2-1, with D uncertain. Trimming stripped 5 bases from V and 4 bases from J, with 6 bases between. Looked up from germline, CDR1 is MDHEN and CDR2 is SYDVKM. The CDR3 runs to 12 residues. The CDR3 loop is CASSNPYNEQFF. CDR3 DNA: TGTGCCAGCAGTAACCCATACAATGAGCAGTTCTTC.

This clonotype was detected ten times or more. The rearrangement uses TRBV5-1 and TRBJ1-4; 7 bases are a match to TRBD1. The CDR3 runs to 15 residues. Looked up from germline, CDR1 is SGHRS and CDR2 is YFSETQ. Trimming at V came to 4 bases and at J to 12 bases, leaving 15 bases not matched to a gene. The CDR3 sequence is CASSVSGDSPGELFF. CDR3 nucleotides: TGCGCCAGCAGCGTCTCCGGGGACAGCCCAGGAGAACTGTTTTTT.

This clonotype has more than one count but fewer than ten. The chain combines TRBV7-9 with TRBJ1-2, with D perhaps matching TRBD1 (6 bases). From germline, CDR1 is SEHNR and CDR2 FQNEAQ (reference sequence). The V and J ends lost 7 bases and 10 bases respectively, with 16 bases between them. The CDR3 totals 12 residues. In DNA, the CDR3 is TGTGCCAGCACCCGGGACACGTCTAACTACACCTTC. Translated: CASTRDTSNYTF.

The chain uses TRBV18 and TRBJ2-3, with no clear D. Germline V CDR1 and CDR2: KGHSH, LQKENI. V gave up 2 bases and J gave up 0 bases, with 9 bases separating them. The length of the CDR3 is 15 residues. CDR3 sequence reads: CASSPKQSSTDTQYF. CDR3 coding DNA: TGTGCCAGCTCACCAAAACAATCTAGCACAGATACGCAGTATTTT.

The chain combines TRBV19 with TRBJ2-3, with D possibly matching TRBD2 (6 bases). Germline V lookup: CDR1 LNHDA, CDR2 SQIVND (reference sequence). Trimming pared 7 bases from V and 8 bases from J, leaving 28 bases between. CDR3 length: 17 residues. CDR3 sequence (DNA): TGTGCCAGTACACCCCCCTTGGCGCGGGGACTGCTACGTACGCAGTATTTT. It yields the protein CASTPPLARGLLRTQYF.

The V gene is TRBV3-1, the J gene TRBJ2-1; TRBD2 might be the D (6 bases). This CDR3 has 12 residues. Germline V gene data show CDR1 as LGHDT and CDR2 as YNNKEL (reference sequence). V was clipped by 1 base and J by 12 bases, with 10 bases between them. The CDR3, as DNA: TGTGCCAGCAGCCAAGCTCTCGGGGGGCAGTTCTTC. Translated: CASSQALGGQFF.

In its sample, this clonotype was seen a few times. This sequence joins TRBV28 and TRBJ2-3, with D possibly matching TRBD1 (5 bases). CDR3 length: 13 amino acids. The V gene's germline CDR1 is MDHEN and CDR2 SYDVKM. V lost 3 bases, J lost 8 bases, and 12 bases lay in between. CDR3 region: CASSFGAKATQYF. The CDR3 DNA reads TGTGCCAGCAGTTTTGGGGCGAAAGCTACGCAGTATTTT.

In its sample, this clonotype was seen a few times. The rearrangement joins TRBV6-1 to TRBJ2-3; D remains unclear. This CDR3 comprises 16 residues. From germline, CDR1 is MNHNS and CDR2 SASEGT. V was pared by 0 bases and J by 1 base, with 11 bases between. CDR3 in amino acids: CASSEAVAPGTDTQYF. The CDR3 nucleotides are TGTGCCAGCAGTGAAGCGGTGGCCCCTGGCACAGATACGCAGTATTTT.

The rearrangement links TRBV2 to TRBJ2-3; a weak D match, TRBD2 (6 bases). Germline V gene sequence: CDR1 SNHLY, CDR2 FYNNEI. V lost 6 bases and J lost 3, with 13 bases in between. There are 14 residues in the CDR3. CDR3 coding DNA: TGTGCCAGCAGATTGACTAGTGTTACAGATACGCAGTATTTT. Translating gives CASRLTSVTDTQYF. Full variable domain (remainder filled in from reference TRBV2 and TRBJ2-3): EPEVTQTPSHQVTQMGQEVILRCVPISNHLYFYWYRQILGQKVEFLVSFYNNEISEKSEIFDDQFSVERPDGSNFTLKIRSTKLEDSAMYFCASRLTSVTDTQYFGPGTRLTVL.

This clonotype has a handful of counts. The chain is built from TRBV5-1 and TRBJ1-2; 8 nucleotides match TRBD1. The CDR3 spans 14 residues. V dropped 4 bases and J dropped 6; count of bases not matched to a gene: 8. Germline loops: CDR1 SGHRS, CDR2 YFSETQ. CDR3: CASSIQQGADGYTF. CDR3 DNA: TGCGCCAGCAGCATACAGCAGGGGGCAGATGGCTACACCTTC.

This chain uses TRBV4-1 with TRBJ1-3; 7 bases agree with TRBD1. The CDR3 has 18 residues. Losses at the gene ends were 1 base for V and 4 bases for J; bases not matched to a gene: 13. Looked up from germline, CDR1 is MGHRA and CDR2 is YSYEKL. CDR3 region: CASSQGTGGIIGGNTIYF. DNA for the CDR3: TGCGCCAGCAGCCAAGGGACAGGCGGCATAATCGGCGGAAACACCATATATTTT.

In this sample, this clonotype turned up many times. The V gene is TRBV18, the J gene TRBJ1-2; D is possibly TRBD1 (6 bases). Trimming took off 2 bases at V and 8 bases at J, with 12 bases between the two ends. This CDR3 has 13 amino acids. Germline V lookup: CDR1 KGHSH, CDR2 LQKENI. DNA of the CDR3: TGTGCCAGCTCACCATCGGACAGCCGGGGCTACACCTTC. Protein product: CASSPSDSRGYTF.

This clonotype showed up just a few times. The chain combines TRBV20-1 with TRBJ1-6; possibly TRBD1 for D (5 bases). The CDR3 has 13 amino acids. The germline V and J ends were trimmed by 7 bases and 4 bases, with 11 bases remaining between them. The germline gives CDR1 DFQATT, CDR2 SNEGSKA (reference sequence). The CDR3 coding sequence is TGCAGTGTCGCGGGACCGTATAATTCACCCCTCCACTTT. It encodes CSVAGPYNSPLHF.

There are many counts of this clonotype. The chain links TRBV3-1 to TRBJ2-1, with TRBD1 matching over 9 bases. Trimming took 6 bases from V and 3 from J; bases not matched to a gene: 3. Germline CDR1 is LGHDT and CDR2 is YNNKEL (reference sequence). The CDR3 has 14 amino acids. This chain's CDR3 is CASSRTGDYNEQFF. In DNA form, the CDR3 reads TGTGCCAGCAGTCGGACAGGGGACTACAATGAGCAGTTCTTC.

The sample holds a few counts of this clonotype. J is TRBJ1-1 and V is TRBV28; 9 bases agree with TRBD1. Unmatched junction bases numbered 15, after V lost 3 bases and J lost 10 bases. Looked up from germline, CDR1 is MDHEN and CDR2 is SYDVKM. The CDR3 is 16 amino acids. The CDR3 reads CASSFQMGQGGPRAFF. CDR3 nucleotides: TGTGCCAGCAGTTTTCAGATGGGACAGGGAGGCCCCCGAGCTTTCTTT.